This entry describes one T cell receptor beta chain. The antigen is undetermined. This specimen belongs to a study of T-cell reconstitution after alpha-beta-depleted transplantation in children. Regarding the study as a whole: At around two months after transplant, the alpha-beta T cells were reportedly derived from several hundred expanded clones that came from non-depleted graft cells. Recipient T cells and thymic progenitors that survived were the source of the high TCRbeta diversity seen at day 60 in some patients.

Per the germline V gene, CDR1 is LGHNA and CDR2 is YNFKEQ. The CDR3 is 15 residues long. J gave up 5 bases and V 1 base, and 6 bases lay outside the gene matches. Unique molecular identifiers were incorporated during preparation of the TCRbeta library. Each CDR3 protein gets one entry after TCRdb re-called the PCR reads with MiXCR. The table lists fewer than 550,000 distinct CDR3 sequences, roughly an eighth of them singletons. This chain links TRBV4-2 with TRBJ2-5; 8 positions agree with TRBD2. The receptor comes from a female patient aged 2 to 10 who had a stem cell transplant for aplastic anemia, so the T cells may come from the graft donor. The sample in question was PBMCs, mostly from graft donor cells, obtained 180 days after TCRalphabeta/CD19-depleted stem cell transplant. CDR3 bases: TGTGCCAGCAGCCAAGCGTCGGGAGGGCCGGAGACCCAGTACTTC. Translation: CASSQASGGPETQYF.